Listed below are T cell receptor beta chains from one sample, sequenced in a study of molecular identifiers for immune sequencing clone quantification. One entry per CDR3 protein results from TCRdb running MiXCR on the PCR reads. The sample includes about 330,000 distinct CDR3 sequences, roughly a quarter of them seen just once. Sequencing used naive CD8+ T cells from blood, with Jurkat cell RNA spiked in. The receptor source for this set is a human donor in good health. Some libraries in this study had Jurkat cell RNA spiked in. Both conserved end residues are part of each CDR3. Each record gives: CDR3 protein, CDR3 DNA, clone size, V gene, D gene, J gene. D genes are given only for firm matches. The size entry is marked missing in some rows and otherwise reads once, few, many or a size class.

CDR3 protein: CASSLQRENTGELFF; CDR3 DNA: TGTGCCAGCAGCCTACAGCGGGAGAACACCGGGGAGCTGTTTTTT; clone size: many; V gene: TRBV7-9; D gene: TRBD2; J gene: TRBJ2-2
CDR3 protein: CAGLGTATRDTQYF; CDR3 DNA: TGTGCCGGCCTCGGGACGGCGACTAGAGATACGCAGTATTTT; clone size: many; V gene: TRBV7-2; D gene: -; J gene: TRBJ2-3
CDR3 protein: CASSRRVPEAFF; CDR3 DNA: TGTGCCAGCAGCCGGAGGGTTCCTGAAGCTTTCTTT; clone size: -; V gene: TRBV13; D gene: -; J gene: TRBJ1-1
CDR3 protein: CASSSDGQVNTEAFF; CDR3 DNA: TGTGCCAGCAGCTCAGACGGACAGGTGAACACTGAAGCTTTCTTT; clone size: many; V gene: TRBV7-9; D gene: TRBD1; J gene: TRBJ1-1
CDR3 protein: CASSSPPGEQYF; CDR3 DNA: TGTGCCAGCAGCTCCCCCCCGGGGGAGCAGTACTTC; clone size: -; V gene: TRBV11-2; D gene: -; J gene: TRBJ2-7
CDR3 protein: CSGWGSLETQYF; CDR3 DNA: TGCAGCGGATGGGGCAGTTTAGAGACCCAGTACTTC; clone size: many; V gene: TRBV29-1; D gene: -; J gene: TRBJ2-5
CDR3 protein: CAWSVLGSGNQPQHF; CDR3 DNA: TGTGCCTGGAGTGTTCTGGGGTCAGGCAATCAGCCCCAGCATTTT; clone size: few; V gene: TRBV30; D gene: -; J gene: TRBJ1-5
CDR3 protein: CASSLASYINQPQHF; CDR3 DNA: TGTGCCAGCAGTTTAGCGTCCTATATCAATCAGCCCCAGCATTTT; clone size: -; V gene: TRBV12-3/TRBV12-4; D gene: -; J gene: TRBJ1-5
CDR3 protein: CARSSLLAGASYEPYF; CDR3 DNA: TGTGCCCGCAGTTCCCTACTAGCGGGGGCCTCCTACGAGCCGTACTTC; clone size: -; V gene: TRBV28; D gene: TRBD2; J gene: TRBJ2-7
CDR3 protein: CASSVESSPTDTQYF; CDR3 DNA: TGTGCCAGCAGCGTAGAGAGCAGTCCCACAGATACGCAGTATTTT; clone size: many; V gene: TRBV9; D gene: -; J gene: TRBJ2-3